Sequencing of this TCR beta chain was carried out in a study of CD8 T cells in Susac syndrome. Of note for this clonotype: The antigen remains unidentified.

The authors carried out high-throughput sequencing of TCR beta. They applied it to CD8+ and CD4+ T cells obtained from blood. Negative isolation was applied to CD8+ and CD4+ T cells, and FACS enrichment was applied to TEMRA cells. RNA totalling about 0.45 to 1 ug underwent reverse transcription with random hexamers. Across 54 Vbeta and 13 Jbeta, immunoSEQ multiplex PCR amplified TCR beta CDR3. TCRdb re-derived calls from the immunoSEQ multiplex PCR reads in MiXCR, one entry per CDR3 protein. The sample consists of approximately 300,000 distinct CDR3 sequences, 75% to 90% of them appearing once. Germline V gives CDR1 SEHNR, CDR2 FQNEAQ (reference sequence). The junction had 8 bases not matched to a gene; V was cut back by 5 bases and J by 0 bases. This CDR3 comprises 16 residues. The study, taken as a whole, reports: The study admitted that it had a relatively small number of individuals in its TCR sequencing and HLA analysis.

The chain couples TRBV7-9 to TRBJ2-7; 9 positions match TRBD1. This TCR was sampled from a human donor with multiple sclerosis. The specimen was CD8+ T cells from PBMCs. CDR3 loop: CASSTVGQGSSYEQYF. The CDR3 DNA follows: TGTGCCAGCAGCACCGTGGGACAGGGAAGCTCCTACGAGCAGTACTTC.